This section outlines one TCR beta chain sequence together with its context. Its antigen is still unknown. Nothing much larger sits one base from this clone, and base qualities are not available. This sample is part of a study of relationships among human T cell subsets (dated by TCRdb to 2010 to 2012). For the wider study: Sequencing was performed on eight distinct blood T cell populations: pan T, CD8 cytotoxic, regulatory, Th1, Th2, naive plus transitional, activated and memory cells. Study-wide conclusions, independent of this receptor: The bead-based sorting was unable to rule out the presence of a CD4+CD8+ double-positive population. V, D and J usage, CDR3 length and N-nucleotide additions showed no statistically significant differences among the seven subsets. The substantial sharing of CDR3s among Th1, Th2 and regulatory T cells was interpreted as suggesting that cell fate choices are stochastic. Over 55% of CD8+ cytotoxic sequences were found to belong to clones with over 100 reads, whereas few such clones were observed in the regulatory and Th2 subsets.

Library generation was performed with multiplex PCR. The sample was run on a 454 GS FLX. Semiquantitative ARM-PCR was used to amplify the TCR alpha and beta CDR3 regions from mRNA. In ARM-PCR, tagged nested gene-specific primers were used first, and exponential amplification was then carried out by communal superprimers. Before the second amplification round was performed on first-round PCR products, the nested primers were removed by exonuclease. Sequencing of the amplicons was performed on the 454 platform, which allows millions of DNA fragments to be sequenced rapidly without cloning bias. A read was counted as effective if the read could be mapped to both V and J germline segments. For the original study's pipeline: IRmap, which uses pyromap, a Smith-Waterman modification adapted to 454 sequencing errors, was used to assign reads to germline V, D and J segments. To filter D-beta assignments, cutoffs were set at the 99th percentile of the alignment scores obtained from simulated random sequences. The CDR3 was taken to be the amino acids lying between the conserved V-segment Y[YFLI]C motif and the J-segment [FW]GXGT motif. A compound Poisson process model, previously applied to large-scale EST data, was used to estimate repertoire diversity. A procedure for detecting cross-contamination was applied so that sample contamination could be argued against as the origin of shared CDR3s. In-frame beta chains were kept once TCRdb had trimmed the public reads at Q25 with fastp and called clones with MiXCR. Every entry covers one CDR3 protein and lists the most common genes and DNA from its rows. These V and J calls derive from TCRdb rather than the authors' analysis. In this sample the table shows roughly 15,000 distinct CDR3 sequences, about 60% of which occur a single time. 2.1% of the sample is taken by the ten largest.

CD4+CD25+ regulatory T cells were selected from positively selected CD4+ cells using anti-CD25 beads. T cell subsets were isolated with Miltenyi superparamagnetic beads coated with subset-specific monoclonal antibodies. All T cell populations were isolated from peripheral blood. Ficoll separation was used to obtain mononuclear cells from whole blood, after which anti-CD14 microbeads were used to deplete monocytes. Isolated cell populations were immediately resuspended in RNAprotect reagent. Looking up the germline V gene (reference sequence) yields CDR1 LNHDA and CDR2 SQIVND. V and J are trimmed by 6 bases and 2 bases, and the gene matches miss 6 bases of the junction. From its cysteine to its phenylalanine, the CDR3 spans 15 amino acids. Kept here is only the CDR3 DNA, which spans 45 bases and is read in frame from base 1.

Sequencing was performed on Tregs sorted from blood. This sequence was found in a man in his forties in good health. The chain links TRBV19 with TRBJ2-3, with TRBD1 identical over 9 junction bases. Read as DNA, the sequence is TGTGCCAGTAGAAGCGGACAGGGGTTCACAGATACGCAGTATTTT. This encodes CASRSGQGFTDTQYF.